This T cell receptor beta chain is drawn from a study of shared clonotypes between healthy human individuals. General study results and limits: Among the subsets, naive ones generally showed larger estimated richness than memory ones. Clonotypes which were not shared had lower generation probabilities than clonotypes that all four donors shared. Rarefaction analysis demonstrated incomplete sorted-subset sequencing notwithstanding large depth.

Here immunoSEQ multiplex PCR was the method, and the copy in TCRdb shows in-frame clones only, minus some. The table includes fewer than 2.5 million clones, 93% detected once. In germline, CDR1 is MDHEN, CDR2 SYDVKM. The CDR3 consists of 19 residues. V lost 5 bases, J lost 1 base, and 15 bases stayed unmatched. Details on this clone: The antigen remains undetermined.

The chain carries TRBV28 and TRBJ2-3, with 10 bases lining up with TRBD2. Material for sequencing was naive CD4+ T cells from PBMCs. The subset: CD45RA+ positively selected. The sequence was collected from a young man in good health. Some clones in this sample may be carry-over from other donors' samples. The CDR3 coding sequence is TGTGCCAGCAGTGACGGGGACGTTATACTAGCGGGACGCACAGATACGCAGTATTTT. Residues: CASSDGDVILAGRTDTQYF.